Each of the 11 T cell receptor beta chains below was sequenced from the same sample in a study of cytomegalovirus exposure and HLA in healthy donors. The PCR contained 60 Vbeta and 13 Jbeta primers. TCRdb's copy holds only in-frame clones and misses some; the assay was immunoSEQ multiplex PCR. This sample has around 100,000 clones, with less than 80% found just once. Sequences were obtained from PBMCs. Receptors originate from a woman in her twenties or thirties in good health and CMV-seronegative.

This clone has only one observation. V usage is TRBV4-1 and J usage is TRBJ1-2; D is unresolved. Germline V gene sequence: CDR1 MGHRA, CDR2 YSYEKL. CDR3 length: 15 residues. Trimming left V 0 bases short and J 7 bases short, with 15 bases between. Here the CDR3 reads CASSQDLGRLFGYTF. In DNA form, the CDR3 reads TGCGCCAGCAGCCAAGATCTGGGCAGGTTGTTTGGCTACACCTTC.

This clone was seen a few times. The genes are TRBV7-9 and TRBJ1-1; no definite D call. The CDR3 extends over 13 amino acids. The V gene lost 5 bases and the J gene lost 1 base, with 8 bases spanning the gap. Looked up from germline, CDR1 is SEHNR and CDR2 is FQNEAQ (reference sequence). The CDR3 loop is CASSANRNTEAFF. The CDR3, as DNA: TGTGCCAGCAGCGCCAACAGGAACACTGAAGCTTTCTTT.

The chain joins TRBV5-1 to TRBJ2-1; 9 bases align to TRBD2. CDR1 is SGHRS, CDR2 YFSETQ, per germline. J lost 7 bases, V lost 4 bases, and 6 bases had no gene match. The CDR3 runs to 14 residues. The CDR3 reads CASSPSGRNNEQFF. CDR3 coding DNA: TGCGCCAGCAGCCCCAGCGGGAGGAATAATGAGCAGTTCTTC.

This clone was counted once. V is TRBV27 and J is TRBJ2-1; TRBD2 aligns across 8 bases. The germline V gene has CDR1 MNHEY and CDR2 SMNVEV (reference sequence). The length of the CDR3 is 15 residues. The V segment lost 5 bases and the J segment 7 bases; nucleotides outside the gene matches: 10. The CDR3 loop reads CASSDTGGPRNEQFF. DNA of the CDR3: TGTGCCAGCAGTGACACGGGAGGGCCTAGGAATGAGCAGTTCTTC.

This rearrangement joins TRBV9 to TRBJ2-6, with D possibly being TRBD2 (6 bases). V gave up 3 bases and J gave up 0 bases, with 13 bases separating them. The CDR3 has 17 amino acids. Germline V gene data show CDR1 as SGDLS and CDR2 as YYNGEE. Written as DNA, the CDR3 is TGTGCCAGCAGCGCTTGGACTACTCTCTCTGGGGCCAACGTCCTGACTTTC. This sequence encodes CASSAWTTLSGANVLTF.

V and J are TRBV27 and TRBJ2-1, with D maybe TRBD1 (5 bases). CDR1 is MNHEY, CDR2 SMNVEV, per germline (reference sequence). Deletions cut 2 bases from V and 2 bases from J, with 7 bases between. The CDR3 runs to 14 residues. The CDR3 sequence is CASSLRGTYNEQFF. For the CDR3, the DNA is TGTGCCAGCAGTTTAAGGGGCACCTACAATGAGCAGTTCTTC.

The V and J genes are TRBV5-3 and TRBJ2-5, with unresolved D. TRBV5-3 is placed among ORFs of uncertain function. The CDR3 has 11 residues. This CDR3 reads CEPPSQETQYF. CDR3 DNA sequence: TGTGAACCGCCTAGTCAAGAGACCCAGTACTTC.

The V call is TRBV6-6, the J call TRBJ2-1; 8 bases are shared with TRBD2. CDR3 length: 14 residues. CDR1 and CDR2 from the germline V gene are MNHNY and SVGAGI (reference sequence). Trimming took 2 bases from V and 10 from J; bases not matched to a gene: 7. Here the CDR3 reads CASSYAAGEGEQFF. The CDR3 DNA is TGTGCCAGCAGTTACGCAGCGGGAGAGGGCGAGCAGTTCTTC.

V and J are TRBV6-5 and TRBJ1-2; the match to TRBD1 covers 10 bases. CDR1 is MNHEY and CDR2 is SVGAGI in the germline V gene. V dropped 6 bases and J dropped 5; count of bases not matched to a gene: 6. The CDR3 covers 14 residues. CDR3 loop: CASSSGTGVYGYTF. The CDR3 DNA reads as TGTGCCAGCAGCTCCGGGACAGGGGTTTATGGCTACACCTTC.

The chain has TRBV7-2 and TRBJ2-6, with D possibly being TRBD1 (5 bases). Trimming shortened V by 5 bases and J by 0 bases, and 14 bases separated the two germline ends. Germline V gene data show CDR1 as SGHTA and CDR2 as FQGNSA. The CDR3 covers 17 residues. CDR3 sequence reads: CASSPDSLDSGANVLTF. The CDR3 bases are TGTGCCAGCAGCCCCGACAGCCTAGACTCTGGGGCCAACGTCCTGACTTTC.

The V call is TRBV5-1, the J call TRBJ2-1; TRBD2 aligns across 10 bases. This CDR3 has 14 amino acids. V lost 4 bases and J lost 10; bases outside the gene matches: 8. Germline CDR1 and CDR2: SGHRS and YFSETQ. CDR3 in amino acids: CASSHTSGEGEQFF. DNA for the CDR3: TGCGCCAGCAGCCATACTAGCGGGGAGGGAGAGCAGTTCTTC.